This entry is about one TCR beta chain. Antigen: not known. This specimen belongs to a study of cytomegalovirus exposure and HLA in healthy donors. Background on the study: A prior study identified 120 million or so unique TCR beta sequences from around 180 million T cells. Study-level findings and limits: Most TCR sequences showed up rarely, but some public TCRs showed up in many donors.

Losses at the gene ends were 3 bases for V and 9 bases for J; bases not matched to a gene: 13. Germline V lookup: CDR1 SGDLS, CDR2 YYNGEE. This CDR3 contains 15 residues. PCR employed 60 Vbeta and 13 Jbeta primers. Clones were sequenced by immunoSEQ multiplex PCR, and TCRdb holds only the in-frame ones, with some missing. In the table there are about 120,000 clones, about 80% of which are singletons. The chain has TRBV9 and TRBJ2-3; the match to TRBD2 covers 7 bases. Sequencing was done on a sample of PBMCs. This TCR was recovered from a man younger than 40 in good health and CMV-seropositive. The CDR3 is CASSAADWAGDTQYF. CDR3 DNA: TGTGCCAGCAGCGCCGCGGACTGGGCGGGGGACACGCAGTATTTT. Looking up the rest from reference TRBV9 and TRBJ2-3 gives the full variable domain: DSGVTQTPKHLITATGQRVTLRCSPRSGDLSVYWYQQSLDQGLQFLIQYYNGEERAKGNILERFSAQQFPDLHSELNLSSLELGDSALYFCASSAADWAGDTQYFGPGTRLTVL.